A selection of T cell receptor beta chains follows, all from one sample in a study of blood T cells in healthy people across ages. In TCRdb, the 5' RACE reads were re-called with MiXCR into one record per CDR3 protein. The sample lists hundreds of thousands of distinct CDR3 sequences, around 21% occurring once. Sequencing was done on a sample of blood. The receptors were gathered from a man aged 65-85 years in good health. The CDR3 runs from the conserved cysteine through the conserved F or W. The order of the fields is CDR3 DNA, CDR3 protein, clone size, V gene, D gene, J gene. A D gene is named only where the DNA matches it firmly. Clone size is stated in some rows and not others, as once, few, many or a class when expanded.

CDR3nt: TGTGCCAGCAGCCGGGACAACGGGCTACTTGGCTACGAGCAGTACTTC
CDR3aa: CASSRDNGLLGYEQYF
abundance: .
v_gene: TRBV7-2
d_gene: .
j_gene: TRBJ2-7

CDR3nt: TGTGCCAGTAGTATAGTGTATCCCGGAACTGGGCCGTTTTTT
CDR3aa: CASSIVYPGTGPFF
abundance: few
v_gene: TRBV19
d_gene: .
j_gene: TRBJ2-2

CDR3nt: TGTGCCAGCATGAGCAGGAACCAAGAGACCCAGTACTTC
CDR3aa: CASMSRNQETQYF
abundance: few
v_gene: TRBV6-2/TRBV6-3
d_gene: .
j_gene: TRBJ2-5

CDR3nt: TGTGCCAGCAGCTTGGGCTCAAACCAAGAGACCCAGTACTTC
CDR3aa: CASSLGSNQETQYF
abundance: many
v_gene: TRBV5-1
d_gene: .
j_gene: TRBJ2-5

CDR3nt: TGCAGTGCTAGAGGGGGGGCGCAAGGTGGAAACACCATATATTTT
CDR3aa: CSARGGAQGGNTIYF
abundance: .
v_gene: TRBV20-1
d_gene: .
j_gene: TRBJ1-3

CDR3nt: TGTGCCAGCAGTTACTCCCAGGACAGGGGCCAAGAGACCCAGTACTTC
CDR3aa: CASSYSQDRGQETQYF
abundance: .
v_gene: TRBV6-6
d_gene: TRBD1
j_gene: TRBJ2-5

CDR3nt: TGTGCCAGCAGTTTACTCGAGGGTTATGTTAGCTCTGGAAACACCATATATTTT
CDR3aa: CASSLLEGYVSSGNTIYF
abundance: .
v_gene: TRBV28
d_gene: .
j_gene: TRBJ1-3

CDR3nt: TGTGCCAGCAGTCCAGTTTCGGGACCGGGTCGGGAGACCCAGTACTTC
CDR3aa: CASSPVSGPGRETQYF
abundance: .
v_gene: TRBV12-3/TRBV12-4
d_gene: .
j_gene: TRBJ2-5

CDR3nt: TGTGCCAGCAGCTTAGAGGAGGGACCATTCTACGAGCAGTACTTC
CDR3aa: CASSLEEGPFYEQYF
abundance: .
v_gene: TRBV11-2
d_gene: .
j_gene: TRBJ2-7

CDR3nt: TGCGCCAGCAGCCAAGATTGGGACTCTGGGGCCAACGTCCTGACTTTC
CDR3aa: CASSQDWDSGANVLTF
abundance: .
v_gene: TRBV4-3
d_gene: .
j_gene: TRBJ2-6

CDR3nt: TGTGCCAGCAGCTTATGGCCCCAGCGAGACGAGCAGTACTTC
CDR3aa: CASSLWPQRDEQYF
abundance: few
v_gene: TRBV11-2
d_gene: .
j_gene: TRBJ2-7

CDR3nt: TGTGCCAGCAGTTACGGTAGGACTAGCGGGAGGATCTATACGCAGTATTTT
CDR3aa: CASSYGRTSGRIYTQYF
abundance: .
v_gene: TRBV6-2/TRBV6-3
d_gene: TRBD2
j_gene: TRBJ2-3

CDR3nt: TGTGCCAGCAGTGCACTAGCGGGAGGCGGGGAGACCCAGTACTTC
CDR3aa: CASSALAGGGETQYF
abundance: .
v_gene: TRBV6-1
d_gene: TRBD2
j_gene: TRBJ2-5

CDR3nt: TGTGCCAGCAGTTTGATAGCCCAGAACACCGGGGAGCTGTTTTTT
CDR3aa: CASSLIAQNTGELFF
abundance: .
v_gene: TRBV12-3/TRBV12-4
d_gene: .
j_gene: TRBJ2-2

CDR3nt: TGTGCCAGCACTACTTTCGGCACTCATGAAAAACTGTTTTTT
CDR3aa: CASTTFGTHEKLFF
abundance: .
v_gene: TRBV12-3/TRBV12-4
d_gene: .
j_gene: TRBJ1-4

CDR3nt: TGTGCCAGCAAGGGGGCTAGCGGGAGCCCTGAGCAGTTCTTC
CDR3aa: CASKGASGSPEQFF
abundance: .
v_gene: TRBV11-2
d_gene: TRBD2
j_gene: TRBJ2-1

CDR3nt: TGTGCCAGCAGTTCGGAAAGATCCACCCGCCCTTATACGCAGTATTTT
CDR3aa: CASSSERSTRPYTQYF
abundance: .
v_gene: TRBV28
d_gene: .
j_gene: TRBJ2-3

CDR3nt: TGTGCCAGCAGGGAGGGGTCGACCCAGTACTTC
CDR3aa: CASREGSTQYF
abundance: many
v_gene: TRBV6-5
d_gene: .
j_gene: TRBJ2-5

CDR3nt: TGTGCCAGCAGGGGACAGACTAATTCACCCCTCCACTTT
CDR3aa: CASRGQTNSPLHF
abundance: many
v_gene: TRBV7-2
d_gene: TRBD1
j_gene: TRBJ1-6

CDR3nt: TGTGCCAGCAGTTTAGGCTCCGCGGGAGGCAGGAATGAGCAGTTCTTC
CDR3aa: CASSLGSAGGRNEQFF
abundance: .
v_gene: TRBV12-3/TRBV12-4
d_gene: TRBD2
j_gene: TRBJ2-1

CDR3nt: TGTGCCTGGAGTGTACTTAGCGGGAGGGCCGAGAATGAGCAGTTCTTC
CDR3aa: CAWSVLSGRAENEQFF
abundance: few
v_gene: TRBV30
d_gene: TRBD2
j_gene: TRBJ2-1

CDR3nt: TGTGCCAGCAGCTTAGTTCCGGGGGCGGAAACCGGGGAGCTGTTTTTT
CDR3aa: CASSLVPGAETGELFF
abundance: few
v_gene: TRBV7-2
d_gene: .
j_gene: TRBJ2-2

CDR3nt: TGTGCCAGCAGCCCTAGGACATCCGCCTACCAAGAGACCCAGTACTTC
CDR3aa: CASSPRTSAYQETQYF
abundance: many
v_gene: TRBV7-9
d_gene: .
j_gene: TRBJ2-5

CDR3nt: TGTGCCAGCAGTTCGACAGGCCCCACCTACGAGCAGTACTTC
CDR3aa: CASSSTGPTYEQYF
abundance: few
v_gene: TRBV12-3/TRBV12-4
d_gene: .
j_gene: TRBJ2-7